The 2 T cell receptor beta chains below were found in one sample sequenced in a study of blood T cell repertoires in COVID-19. Profiling relied on immunoSEQ multiplex PCR, and the TCRdb table lists in-frame clones only, not all of them. The sample contains roughly 75,000 clones, roughly four fifths of which appear only once. Sequenced sample: peripheral blood. The receptors shown here come from a man between 70 and 80 years old with acute or convalescent COVID-19.

J is TRBJ1-1 and V is TRBV27, with D possibly being TRBD1 (6 bases). This CDR3 contains 11 residues. CDR1 and CDR2 from the germline V gene are MNHEY and SMNVEV (reference sequence). DNA for the CDR3: TGTGTAGTACAGGGTAGCACTGAAGCTTTCTTT. It specifies CVVQGSTEAFF.

CDR3 protein: CAWRQRTGLTGELFF. The CDR3 DNA sequence: TGTGCCTGGAGGCAAAGGACAGGTCTCACCGGGGAGCTGTTTTTT. The chain recombines TRBV30 with TRBJ2-2, with 7 bases matching TRBD1. Germline V gene lookup returns CDR1 GTSNPN and CDR2 SVGIG (reference sequence). The CDR3 extends over 15 amino acids. With V trimmed by 3 bases and J by 4 bases, 8 bases remained unmatched.